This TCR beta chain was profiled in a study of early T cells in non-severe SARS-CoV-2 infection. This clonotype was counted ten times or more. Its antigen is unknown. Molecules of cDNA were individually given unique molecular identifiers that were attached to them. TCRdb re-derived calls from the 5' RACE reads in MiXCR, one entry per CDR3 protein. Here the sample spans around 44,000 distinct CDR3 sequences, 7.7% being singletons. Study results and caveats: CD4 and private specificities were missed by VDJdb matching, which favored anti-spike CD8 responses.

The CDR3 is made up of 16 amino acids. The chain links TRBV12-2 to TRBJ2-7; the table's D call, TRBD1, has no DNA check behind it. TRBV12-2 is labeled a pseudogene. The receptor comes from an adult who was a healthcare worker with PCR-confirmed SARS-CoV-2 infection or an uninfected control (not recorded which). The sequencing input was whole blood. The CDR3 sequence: CASRLNWAGRNYEQYF. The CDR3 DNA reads TGTGCAAGTCGCTTAAACTGGGCAGGGAGAAACTACGAGCAGTACTTC.